Following are 4 T cell receptor beta chains from one sample sequenced in a study of cytomegalovirus exposure and HLA in healthy donors. 13 Jbeta primers and 60 Vbeta primers were used for the PCR. Sequencing used immunoSEQ multiplex PCR; TCRdb keeps in-frame clones, though not all of them. The repertoire holds some 100,000 clones, 70% to 80% seen once, with about 4.9% in the top ten. Input material: PBMCs. All receptors derive from a woman between 18 and 30 years old in good health and CMV-seropositive.

The chain combines TRBV18 with TRBJ2-5; D is possibly TRBD2 (6 bases). CDR1 KGHSH and CDR2 LQKENI come from the germline V gene. This CDR3 has 15 residues. The V end was cut by 2 bases, the J end by 5 bases, with 15 bases between. The CDR3 region has the DNA TGTGCCAGCTCACCAGAAAGAACTGGGGGGGAGACCCAGTACTTC. It is translated as CASSPERTGGETQYF.

The chain carries TRBV5-4 and TRBJ1-2, with 7 bases identical to TRBD1. Germline V gene data show CDR1 as SGHNT and CDR2 as YYREEE (reference sequence). V lost 0 bases to trimming and J lost 4 bases; unmatched junction nucleotides: 3. This CDR3 has 14 residues. CDR3 amino acids: CASSLVAGGYGYTF. For the CDR3, the DNA is TGTGCCAGCAGCTTGGTGGCAGGGGGCTATGGCTACACCTTC.

The chain employs TRBV6-1 and TRBJ1-5, with D possibly matching TRBD1 (6 bases). The CDR3 totals 18 residues. Germline V gives CDR1 MNHNS, CDR2 SASEGT. V was trimmed by 3 bases and J by 4 bases, leaving 22 bases between them. The DNA of the CDR3 is TGTGCCAGCAGTGATGGCTTGACAGGACCCCTAAATAATCAGCCCCAGCATTTT. Amino acid sequence: CASSDGLTGPLNNQPQHF.

This clone showed up just a few times. The V gene is TRBV6-5, the J gene TRBJ2-3, with TRBD1 matching 9 bases. V lost 2 bases and J lost 0; bases outside the gene matches: 3. The CDR3 is 16 amino acids. CDR1 is MNHEY and CDR2 is SVGAGI in the germline V gene. The CDR3, as DNA: TGTGCCAGCAGTTACGGGGACAGGGTGAGCACAGATACGCAGTATTTT. It specifies CASSYGDRVSTDTQYF.